This T cell receptor beta chain comes out of a study of molecular identifiers for immune sequencing clone quantification. Study at large: For replicates, RNA isolated from approximately 20,000 or 100,000 naive CD8 cells was divided into five portions, of which four were sequenced. The study's findings and limits: Clones with over 20 RNA copies captured over 99% of effector molecules but under 1% of naive ones.

This clonotype showed up many times. Its cognate antigen is unknown. The V end lost 5 bases, the J end lost 0 bases, and 11 bases lay between the germline ends. CDR3 length: 16 amino acids. MiXCR, run by TCRdb on the PCR reads, gives a single entry per CDR3 protein. Of 9,500 to 15,000 distinct CDR3 sequences listed, about 20% are singletons. The source is a human donor in good health. Some libraries in this study had Jurkat cell RNA spiked in. Sequencing was performed on naive CD8+ T cells from blood, with Jurkat cell RNA spiked in. The subset here: FACS-sorted CD8+CD4-CCR7+CD45RA+ naive T cells. The gene calls are TRBV12-3 or TRBV12-4 and TRBJ2-6; tentatively, D is TRBD1 (5 bases). The CDR3 DNA follows: TGTGCCAGCAGTACCACAGGATCCTCTGGGGCCAACGTCCTGACTTTC. Translation: CASSTTGSSGANVLTF.